These 10 T cell receptor beta chains were sequenced from one sample in a study of blood T cell repertoires in COVID-19. Assay: immunoSEQ multiplex PCR; the TCRdb copy retains only in-frame clones and omits some. The table records fewer than 200,000 clones, about 88% of them present only once. Specimen: PBMCs or T cells enriched from blood (not recorded which). The receptors derive from a middle-aged woman in a cohort exposed to, infected with or recovered from COVID-19 (not recorded which).

The chain is built from TRBV12-5 and TRBJ2-7; D possibly corresponds to TRBD2 (5 bases). Germline V CDR1 and CDR2: LGHNT, FRNRAP. The V gene lost 2 bases and the J gene lost 5 bases, with 10 bases spanning the gap. This CDR3 is built from 13 residues. The CDR3 loop is CASGLTTGNEQYF. CDR3 coding DNA: TGTGCTAGTGGTTTGACGACGGGGAACGAGCAGTACTTC.

The DNA of the CDR3 is TGCGCCAGCAGTGAAACAGAAGATCAGCCCCAGCATTTT. It is translated as CASSETEDQPQHF. The chain joins TRBV10-1 to TRBJ1-5; no clear D gene. Per the germline V gene, CDR1 is WNHNN and CDR2 is SYGVQD (reference sequence). This CDR3 region has 13 residues. With 3 bases removed from V and 5 bases from J, the gap between germline ends came to 8 bases.

This clone is a singleton in its sample. The CDR3 DNA sequence: TGTGCCAGCAGCGTGACTAGCGGCGATACCGGGGAGCTGTTTTTT. Protein sequence: CASSVTSGDTGELFF. The chain links TRBV9 to TRBJ2-2, with 9 bases identical to TRBD2. The germline CDR1 and CDR2 sequences are SGDLS and YYNGEE. Unmatched junction bases numbered 4, after V lost 2 bases and J lost 5 bases. CDR3 length: 15 residues. Drawing the rest from reference TRBV9 and TRBJ2-2, the complete variable domain is DSGVTQTPKHLITATGQRVTLRCSPRSGDLSVYWYQQSLDQGLQFLIQYYNGEERAKGNILERFSAQQFPDLHSELNLSSLELGDSALYFCASSVTSGDTGELFFGEGSRLTVL.

The rearrangement joins TRBV5-1 to TRBJ1-1; D is perhaps TRBD1 (6 bases). The CDR3 covers 15 residues. Germline V gives CDR1 SGHRS, CDR2 YFSETQ. Trimming pared 6 bases from V and 1 base from J, leaving 16 bases between. CDR3 sequence (DNA): TGCGCCAGCACTCCAGGAGGGGGGGAGAACACTGAAGCTTTCTTT. This sequence encodes CASTPGGGENTEAFF.

This clone has just one count. The chain is built from TRBV2 and TRBJ2-1; 15 positions agree with TRBD2. The CDR3 covers 15 residues. The ends lost 3 bases at V and 6 bases at J; junction bases unmatched: 0. The germline V gene has CDR1 SNHLY and CDR2 FYNNEI. CDR3 in amino acids: CASSEGLAGGNEQFF. CDR3 DNA: TGTGCCAGCAGTGAGGGACTAGCGGGAGGCAATGAGCAGTTCTTC.

This clone was seen a single time. The gene calls are TRBV29-1 and TRBJ2-7; maybe TRBD2 (5 bases). The CDR3 spans 13 residues. CDR1 is SQVTM and CDR2 is ANQGSEA in the germline V gene. V lost 1 base to trimming and J lost 2 bases, with 9 bases between them. This CDR3 is CSVEVGGPYEQYF. For the CDR3, the DNA is TGCAGCGTTGAAGTGGGCGGGCCCTACGAGCAGTACTTC.

The rearrangement joins TRBV2 to TRBJ1-1, with D tentatively TRBD1 (6 bases). This CDR3 is 16 amino acids long. Deletions cut 5 bases from V and 1 base from J, with 17 bases between. Germline V CDR1 and CDR2: SNHLY, FYNNEI. CDR3 in amino acids: CASSSIPMTGNTEAFF. CDR3 nucleotides: TGTGCCAGCAGTTCAATCCCCATGACAGGGAACACTGAAGCTTTCTTT.

This clone is a singleton in its sample. V and J are TRBV11-2 and TRBJ1-1, with D possibly matching TRBD1 (6 bases). The length of the CDR3 is 14 residues. The V gene's germline CDR1 is SGHAT and CDR2 FQNNGV. The V end was cut by 5 bases, the J end by 3 bases, with 13 bases between. This CDR3 reads CASSPGGGHTEAFF. As DNA, the CDR3 is TGTGCCAGCAGCCCCGGGGGGGGGCACACTGAAGCTTTCTTT.

V gene TRBV13 combines with J gene TRBJ2-5; the match to TRBD2 covers 9 bases. V lost 1 base and J lost 5; bases outside the gene matches: 20. CDR1 and CDR2 from the germline V gene are PRHDT and FYEKMQ (reference sequence). The length of the CDR3 is 20 residues. In DNA form, the CDR3 reads TGTGCCAGCAGCTTAGCAGGGTCGCCCCACCCTAGCGGGGAGTTGGAGACCCAGTACTTC. Its translation is CASSLAGSPHPSGELETQYF.

The V gene is TRBV24-1, the J gene TRBJ2-1; 8 bases are a match to TRBD1. This CDR3 spans 13 amino acids. Trimming took 6 bases from V and 6 from J; bases not matched to a gene: 3. Germline assignment: CDR1 KGHDR and CDR2 SFDVKD. Here the CDR3 DNA reads TGTGCCACCAGTAGACAGGGGAGCAATGAGCAGTTCTTC. Protein sequence: CATSRQGSNEQFF.